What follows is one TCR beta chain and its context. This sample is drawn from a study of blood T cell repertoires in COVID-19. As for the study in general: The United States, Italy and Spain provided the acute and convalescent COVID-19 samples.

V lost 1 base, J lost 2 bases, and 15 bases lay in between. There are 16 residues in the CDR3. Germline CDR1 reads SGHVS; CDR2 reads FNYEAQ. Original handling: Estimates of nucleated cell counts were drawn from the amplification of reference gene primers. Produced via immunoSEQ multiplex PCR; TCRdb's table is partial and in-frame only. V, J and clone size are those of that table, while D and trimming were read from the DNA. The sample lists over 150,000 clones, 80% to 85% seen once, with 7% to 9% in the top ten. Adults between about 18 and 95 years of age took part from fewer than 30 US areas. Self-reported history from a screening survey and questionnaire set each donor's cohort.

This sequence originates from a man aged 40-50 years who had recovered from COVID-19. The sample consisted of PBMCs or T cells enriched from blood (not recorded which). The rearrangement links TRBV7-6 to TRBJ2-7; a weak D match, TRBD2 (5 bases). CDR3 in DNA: TGTGCCAGCAGCTTAGAAGGACGGGGTAGCGCCTACGAGCAGTACTTC. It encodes CASSLEGRGSAYEQYF.